Below are 10 T cell receptor beta chains sequenced from a single sample in a study of blood T cells in healthy people across ages. A second PCR, run for roughly 7 to 12 cycles, used a sample-barcoded 5' primer plus a J-beta primer mix. TCRdb recomputed calls from the 5' RACE reads with MiXCR, one row per CDR3 protein. In the table there are around 800,000 distinct CDR3 sequences, about a quarter of which are singletons. This sample was also put to use in a study of T cells of mothers and their children.

Source material: blood. The receptor source for this set is a boy between 10 and 17 years old in good health.

In this sample, this clonotype turned up a few times. The V call is TRBV2, the J call TRBJ2-3; D is undetermined. This CDR3 is built from 11 residues. CDR1 SNHLY and CDR2 FYNNEI come from the germline V gene. The V gene lost 9 bases and the J gene lost 2 bases, with 6 bases spanning the gap. The CDR3: CASRTTDTQYF. CDR3 DNA: TGTGCCAGTAGGACCACAGATACGCAGTATTTT.

The V and J genes are TRBV6-5 and TRBJ2-5; TRBD1 matches at 9 bases. V was clipped by 6 bases and J by 5 bases; unmatched bases: 10. The CDR3 has 15 residues. Per germline, CDR1 MNHEY and CDR2 SVGAGI. CDR3 bases: TGTGCCAGCAGCCCCTCTGGGACAGGGCGGGAGACCCAGTACTTC. Its protein is CASSPSGTGRETQYF.

As concerns this clonotype: At one end the junction does not follow the germline gene, possibly because of a read error. The chain recombines TRBV2 with TRBJ2-2; 8 bases map to TRBD1. The CDR3 length is 14 residues. Germline-derived CDR1 and CDR2 are SNHLY and FYNNEI. The CDR3 DNA reads as TGTGCCAGCAGAGCTGGGACAGGTCCCGGGGAGCTGCTTTTT. This gives the protein CASRAGTGPGELLF.

The genes are TRBV7-6 and TRBJ1-3; no clear D. CDR1 and CDR2 (germline): SGHVS, FNYEAQ. V shed 5 bases and J shed 0 bases, with 17 bases lying between them. This CDR3 contains 17 residues. The CDR3 protein is CASSPSQPTYSGNTIYF. The CDR3 DNA sequence: TGTGCCAGCAGCCCTTCCCAACCAACGTACTCTGGAAACACCATATATTTT.

The rearrangement uses TRBV12-3 or TRBV12-4 and TRBJ1-1, with 7 bases fitting TRBD1. The CDR3 contains 14 residues. The V and J ends lost 5 bases and 10 bases, in that order; junction bases with no gene match: 13. DNA for the CDR3: TGTGCCAGCAGTCCTGGAGTGGGGCGACAGGGAGCTTTCTTT. It specifies CASSPGVGRQGAFF.

This sequence joins TRBV5-1 and TRBJ2-3, with D hard to call. V shed 0 bases and J shed 2 bases, with 13 bases lying between them. Germline V gene lookup returns CDR1 SGHRS and CDR2 YFSETQ. CDR3 length: 16 residues. The CDR3 reads CASSLVLRSFTDTQYF. The CDR3 nucleotides read TGCGCCAGCAGCTTGGTCCTCCGAAGCTTCACAGATACGCAGTATTTT.

This clonotype was counted only a few times. V is TRBV6-6 and J is TRBJ2-5, with D perhaps matching TRBD2 (8 bases). Trimming left V 6 bases short and J 1 base short, with 18 bases between. The CDR3 is 16 residues long. From germline, CDR1 is MNHNY and CDR2 SVGAGI (reference sequence). CDR3 nucleotide sequence: TGTGCCAGCAGGTCCACAGGGGCGGGGGGCCAAGAGACCCAGTACTTC. As protein: CASRSTGAGGQETQYF.

The chain uses TRBV12-3 or TRBV12-4 and TRBJ1-2, with D possibly TRBD1 on 5 matching bases. CDR3 length: 11 amino acids. V was shortened by 7 bases and J by 7 bases, with 10 bases between the two germline ends. This CDR3 reads CASTWGGGYTF. The CDR3 DNA follows: TGTGCCAGCACCTGGGGGGGTGGCTACACCTTC.

The chain uses TRBV7-9 and TRBJ1-6; a possible D gene is TRBD1 (6 bases). The CDR3 spans 14 residues. Germline CDR1 and CDR2: SEHNR and FQNEAQ (reference sequence). V dropped 3 bases and J dropped 9 bases, with 12 bases sitting between them. Here the CDR3 reads CASSLLQGVSPLHF. For the CDR3, the DNA is TGTGCCAGCAGCTTGCTACAGGGCGTTTCACCCCTCCACTTT.

This clonotype was observed at least ten times. The chain carries TRBV6-1 and TRBJ1-3; D not certain. V dropped 1 base and J dropped 0 bases, with 7 bases sitting between them. Per the germline V gene, CDR1 is MNHNS and CDR2 is SASEGT. This CDR3 contains 15 residues. CDR3 in amino acids: CASSEVSDSGNTIYF. As DNA, the CDR3 is TGTGCCAGCAGTGAAGTCTCCGACTCTGGAAACACCATATATTTT.